The subject of this entry is one T cell receptor (beta chain). Source study methods: Nucleated cell number was recorded as an estimate derived from reference gene primer amplification. Profiled with immunoSEQ multiplex PCR; TCRdb holds only in-frame clones, not every one. V and J calls and clone size are as listed in that table; D and trimming were resolved from the DNA. Counted here are around 190,000 clones, around 80% occurring once; the ten biggest clones make up less than 7%. The J segment lost 5 bases and the V segment lost 3 bases, leaving 12 bases of the junction unmatched. The CDR3 sequence is 16 residues long. Germline lookup yields CDR1 KGHSH and CDR2 LQKENI. This sample stems from a study of blood T cell repertoires in COVID-19. Across the study: The study drew acute and convalescent COVID-19 samples from the United States, Italy and Spain. PBMCs, B-cell-depleted T cells, or T cells were the source of the cDNA or gDNA that made up the material.

The sequenced sample consisted of peripheral blood. The chain uses TRBV18 and TRBJ2-7; 8 nucleotides align to TRBD1. The clonotype was recovered from a man in his 60s with acute or convalescent COVID-19. The CDR3 bases are TGTGCCAGCTCACCTCCGGCTGGACAGGGTGGGAACGAGCAGTACTTC. Translating gives CASSPPAGQGGNEQYF.